The clone carrying this T cell receptor beta chain has a single count. This record comes from a study of blood T cell repertoires in COVID-19. Study-level information: Acute and convalescent COVID-19 samples came from the United States, Italy and Spain. T cells, B-cell-depleted T cells, or PBMCs supplied cDNA or gDNA.

Per the original methods: Reference gene primers were amplified, and this amplification served to estimate nucleated cell counts. Profiled with immunoSEQ multiplex PCR; TCRdb holds only in-frame clones, not every one. V and J calls and clone size are copied from that table; D and trimming were computed from the DNA. Of about 80,000 clones listed, about 83% were seen once; the top ten hold 8% to 9.5%. After removal of 6 bases from V and 1 base from J, the junction contained 6 bases not matched to a gene. This CDR3 spans 16 amino acids. Germline loops: CDR1 KGHDR, CDR2 SFDVKD. This sequence originates from a man aged 25-45 years with acute or convalescent COVID-19. The chain has TRBV24-1 and TRBJ2-2; 8 bases line up with TRBD1. What was sequenced was peripheral blood. The CDR3 spells CATSSTGTGNTGELFF. In DNA, the CDR3 is TGTGCCACCAGTTCAACCGGGACAGGGAACACCGGGGAGCTGTTTTTT.